Each of the 29 T cell receptor beta chains below was sequenced from the same sample in a study of vaccination effects on CD4 cells after COVID-19. Their antigens remain unidentified. It was after roughly ten days of culture that CD4+ T cells were isolated. The table came from immunoSEQ multiplex PCR; TCRdb's copy has only in-frame clones and leaves some out. The data hold more than 40,000 clones, with 60% to 85% observed a single time. The specimen comprised CD4+ T cells from PBMCs cultured without peptide, sampled before COVID-19 vaccination. The receptors were sampled from a human donor who had a prior SARS-CoV-2 infection.

The chain joins TRBV3-1 (or the pseudogene TRBV3-2) to TRBJ2-1; D is uncertain. This CDR3 has 16 amino acids. V lost 0 bases to trimming and J lost 4 bases, with 13 bases between them. CDR1 and CDR2 (germline): LGHDT, YNNKEL (reference sequence). CDR3 sequence (DNA): TGTGCCAGCAGCCAAGATACTCTTCGTACGTACAATGAGCAGTTCTTC. Protein: CASSQDTLRTYNEQFF.

A few counts support this clone. The rearrangement joins TRBV30 to TRBJ1-6; D is undetermined. Trimming cost V 5 bases and J 6 bases, with 11 bases left between them. The length of the CDR3 is 13 residues. Germline V CDR1 and CDR2: GTSNPN, SVGIG (reference sequence). The CDR3 nucleotides read TGTGCCTGGCAGACTGGGCTTAATTCACCCCTCCACTTT. Amino acids: CAWQTGLNSPLHF.

This clone occurred once. This chain joins TRBV11-2 and TRBJ2-2; TRBD2 matches at 9 bases. In germline, CDR1 is SGHAT, CDR2 FQNNGV. The CDR3 runs to 13 residues. The V and J ends lost 0 bases and 17 bases, in that order; junction bases with no gene match: 7. CDR3 nucleotide sequence: TGTGCCAGCAGCTTAGATCGCGGGGGGGCGCGTTTTTTT. As protein: CASSLDRGGARFF. The variable domain in full, with the rest retrieved from reference TRBV11-2 and TRBJ2-2, is EAGVAQSPRYKIIEKRQSVAFWCNPISGHATLYWYQQILGQGPKLLIQFQNNGVVDDSQLPKDRFSAERLKGVDSTLKIQPAKLEDSAVYLCASSLDRGGARFFGEGSRLTVL.

The chain is built from TRBV12-3 or TRBV12-4 and TRBJ1-1; D gene unclear. CDR3 length equals 13 residues. V lost 3 bases and J lost 0, with 5 bases in between. Here the CDR3 DNA reads TGTGCCAGCAGTTTTTCGGTGAACACTGAAGCTTTCTTT. Protein sequence: CASSFSVNTEAFF.

This clone was seen only a few times. The gene calls are TRBV3-1 (or the pseudogene TRBV3-2) and TRBJ2-3; no clear D gene. CDR1 is LGHDT, CDR2 YNNKEL, per germline (reference sequence). The CDR3 is made up of 12 amino acids. The V end was cut by 2 bases, the J end by 5 bases, with 5 bases between. This CDR3 reads CASSQMVDTQYF. For the CDR3, the DNA is TGTGCCAGCAGCCAAATGGTAGATACGCAGTATTTT.

In this sample, this clone turned up once. V is TRBV30 and J is TRBJ1-3; D is uncertain. Germline loops: CDR1 GTSNPN, CDR2 SVGIG (reference sequence). The CDR3 is made up of 14 amino acids. V dropped 2 bases and J dropped 2 bases, with 10 bases sitting between them. In nucleotides, the CDR3 is TGTGCCTGGAGTTTCAACAGAGCTGGAAACACCATATATTTT. Its translation: CAWSFNRAGNTIYF. The whole variable domain, remainder taken from reference TRBV30 and TRBJ1-3, is SQTIHQWPATLVQPVGSPLSLECTVEGTSNPNLYWYRQAAGRGLQLLFYSVGIGQISSEVPQNLSASRPQDRQFILSSKKLLLSDSGFYLCAWSFNRAGNTIYFGEGSWLTVV.

V gene TRBV6-6 combines with J gene TRBJ1-1; TRBD1 might be the D (5 bases). The CDR3 spans 13 residues. CDR1 and CDR2 (germline): MNHNY, SVGAGI (reference sequence). The V and J ends lost 7 bases and 6 bases respectively, with 15 bases between them. The CDR3 DNA reads TGTGCCAGCATCCAGGGCCCCAACGCTGAAGCTTTCTTT. Amino acid sequence: CASIQGPNAEAFF.

This chain links TRBV10-3 with TRBJ1-1; 8 bases match TRBD1. CDR3 size: 14 residues. Germline V gene lookup returns CDR1 ENHRY and CDR2 SYGVKD. With 4 bases clipped from V and 4 bases from J, the junction kept 5 bases outside the gene matches. The CDR3 DNA follows: TGTGCCATCAGTGGACAGGGGAGGAGCACTGAAGCTTTCTTT. Its translation: CAISGQGRSTEAFF.

This rearrangement joins TRBV18 to TRBJ1-4, with D hard to call. The CDR3 length is 16 residues. CDR1 is KGHSH, CDR2 LQKENI, per germline. Between the trimmed V and J ends, which lost 6 bases and 6 bases, there was a span of 20 bases. This chain's CDR3 is CASSPPSVGIHEKLFF. In nucleotides, the CDR3 is TGTGCCAGCTCGCCGCCGTCCGTAGGGATTCATGAAAAACTGTTTTTT.

This clone occurred a few times. The V call is TRBV18, the J call TRBJ2-7, with TRBD1 identical over 8 bases. This CDR3 comprises 15 residues. J lost 2 bases, V lost 4 bases, and 7 bases had no gene match. CDR1 and CDR2 (germline): KGHSH, LQKENI. The CDR3 region has the DNA TGTGCCAGCTCACGTCTAGGGACAGGCCCCTACGAGCAGTACTTC. This gives the protein CASSRLGTGPYEQYF. Looking up the rest from reference TRBV18 and TRBJ2-7 gives the full variable domain: NAGVMQNPRHLVRRRGQEARLRCSPMKGHSHVYWYRQLPEEGLKFMVYLQKENIIDESGMPKERFSAEFPKEGPSILRIQQVVRGDSAAYFCASSRLGTGPYEQYFGPGTRLTVT.

The chain is built from TRBV4-3 and TRBJ2-3; D might be TRBD1 (6 bases). Germline loops: CDR1 LGHNA, CDR2 YSLEER. Trimming took 4 bases from V and 6 from J, leaving 14 bases between them. The CDR3 contains 14 residues. CDR3 loop: CASSLQGYGDTQYF. CDR3 in DNA: TGCGCCAGCAGCCTACAGGGTTACGGGGATACGCAGTATTTT.

The rearrangement links TRBV19 to TRBJ1-3; D unclear. Germline V gives CDR1 LNHDA, CDR2 SQIVND (reference sequence). V shed 7 bases and J shed 6 bases, with 16 bases lying between them. There are 14 residues in the CDR3. The DNA for the CDR3 is TGTGCCAGTACCTTGAGGGAGGGCGAAAACACCATATATTTT. It specifies CASTLREGENTIYF.

This chain links TRBV19 with TRBJ1-3; maybe TRBD1 (6 bases). The V gene lost 3 bases and the J gene lost 0 bases, with 15 bases spanning the gap. Germline V gene sequence: CDR1 LNHDA, CDR2 SQIVND (reference sequence). There are 17 residues in the CDR3. CDR3 DNA sequence: TGTGCCAGTAGTATCACCTACAACAGGGTCTCTGGAAACACCATATATTTT. Its protein is CASSITYNRVSGNTIYF.

This clone was observed a few times. This chain links TRBV11-2 with TRBJ2-1; either TRBD1 or TRBD2 may supply D (5 bases each). Between the trimmed V and J ends, which lost 5 bases and 12 bases, there was a span of 14 bases. The CDR3 is made up of 12 amino acids. Germline V gene sequence: CDR1 SGHAT, CDR2 FQNNGV. CDR3 DNA sequence: TGTGCCAGCAGCCATGTATGGGGGTGGCAGTTCTTC. Amino acids: CASSHVWGWQFF.

The chain has TRBV4-2 and TRBJ2-7; 10 bases match TRBD1. The CDR3 totals 16 residues. CDR1 and CDR2 (germline): LGHNA, YNFKEQ. Trimming at V came to 4 bases and at J to 2 bases, leaving 8 bases not matched to a gene. CDR3 sequence (DNA): TGTGCCAGCAGCCCCTCTTTCGGACAGGGGGCCTACGAGCAGTACTTC. It codes for CASSPSFGQGAYEQYF.

This chain uses TRBV18 with TRBJ2-7, with unresolved D. This CDR3 has 13 residues. Germline CDR1 and CDR2: KGHSH and LQKENI. V lost 2 bases to trimming and J lost 0 bases, with 5 bases between them. The CDR3 is CASSPGPSYEQYF. For the CDR3, the DNA is TGTGCCAGCTCACCAGGACCCTCCTACGAGCAGTACTTC.

V and J are TRBV4-2 and TRBJ2-2; D perhaps matches TRBD2 (6 bases). The CDR3 has 16 residues. The V gene lost 1 base and the J gene lost 7 bases, with 16 bases spanning the gap. Germline values: CDR1 LGHNA, CDR2 YNFKEQ. The CDR3 region is CASSQVAGGDGGELFF. In nucleotides, the CDR3 is TGTGCCAGCAGCCAAGTGGCGGGCGGGGATGGCGGGGAGCTGTTTTTT.

The chain uses TRBV21-1 and TRBJ2-1; TRBD2 reflects the table's D call only, with no check against the DNA. TRBV21-1 is a pseudogene. The CDR3 contains 14 residues. The CDR3 bases are TGTGCCAATCGACTAGCGGGAGTTTGGGGTGAGCAGTTCTTC. Translation gives CANRLAGVWGEQFF.

CDR3: CASSTRTGTSSRAYEQYF. The CDR3 coding sequence is TGTGCCAGCAGCACCCGGACCGGGACTAGTTCAAGGGCCTACGAGCAGTACTTC. The chain uses TRBV7-6 and TRBJ2-7; 8 nucleotides align to TRBD2. The CDR3 is 18 amino acids. The J segment lost 2 bases and the V segment lost 5 bases, leaving 17 bases of the junction unmatched. The V gene's germline CDR1 is SGHVS and CDR2 FNYEAQ.

J is TRBJ2-2 and V is TRBV7-2; 7 nucleotides match TRBD1. V shed 1 base and J 4 bases; nucleotides not matched to a gene: 3. There are 15 residues in the CDR3. CDR1 and CDR2 (germline): SGHTA, FQGNSA. In DNA, the CDR3 is TGTGCCAGCAGCTTAGACAGGGGCGTCACCGGGGAGCTGTTTTTT. Its translation: CASSLDRGVTGELFF.

The V gene is TRBV5-1, the J gene TRBJ1-1; TRBD1 matches at 9 bases. The trim removed 4 bases at V and 3 bases at J, leaving 10 bases unmatched. The germline CDR1 and CDR2 sequences are SGHRS and YFSETQ. The CDR3 runs 16 residues. The CDR3 DNA reads TGCGCCAGCAGCCAAACAGGGGGCCTGCCAGACACTGAAGCTTTCTTT. Encoded protein: CASSQTGGLPDTEAFF.

The rearrangement uses TRBV5-6 and TRBJ2-1; D is undetermined. CDR3 length: 15 residues. Germline V CDR1 and CDR2: SGHDT, YYEEEE. Between the trimmed V and J ends, which lost 4 bases and 2 bases, there was a span of 13 bases. The CDR3 DNA sequence: TGTGCCAGCAGCCCGCCCCGGGTTACCTACAATGAGCAGTTCTTC. Encoded protein: CASSPPRVTYNEQFF.

This clone occurred once. V is TRBV18 and J is TRBJ2-5; D unclear. Trimming pared 3 bases from V and 2 bases from J, leaving 13 bases between. The CDR3 runs to 15 residues. Germline CDR1 is KGHSH and CDR2 is LQKENI. CDR3 bases: TGTGCCAGCTCACCCCGGTGGGAAGAACAAGAGACCCAGTACTTC. Translated: CASSPRWEEQETQYF.

This chain joins TRBV28 and TRBJ2-7; the match to TRBD1 covers 9 bases. The CDR3 contains 15 residues. After removal of 6 bases from V and 2 bases from J, the junction contained 8 bases not matched to a gene. Per the germline V gene, CDR1 is MDHEN and CDR2 is SYDVKM. CDR3 residues: CASRAPGTGTYEQYF. The CDR3 nucleotides are TGTGCCAGCAGGGCCCCCGGGACAGGGACCTACGAGCAGTACTTC.

The V gene is TRBV27, the J gene TRBJ2-5, with D possibly called TRBD1 or TRBD2 (6 bases each). Germline assignment: CDR1 MNHEY and CDR2 SMNVEV (reference sequence). The CDR3 is made up of 18 amino acids. V lost 0 bases and J 3 bases, leaving 20 bases between the germline ends. CDR3 loop: CASSLSNWGAPVEETQYF. The CDR3 region has the DNA TGTGCCAGCAGTTTATCGAATTGGGGGGCCCCGGTGGAAGAGACCCAGTACTTC.

This rearrangement joins TRBV5-4 to TRBJ1-6; 7 positions match TRBD1. The CDR3 is made up of 18 amino acids. Germline CDR1 is SGHNT and CDR2 is YYREEE (reference sequence). J gave up 5 bases and V 3 bases, and 14 bases lay outside the gene matches. The CDR3 spells CASSWGVGGFGNNSPLHF. CDR3 nucleotide sequence: TGTGCCAGCAGCTGGGGGGTAGGGGGCTTCGGGAATAATTCACCCCTCCACTTT.

This chain connects TRBV11-3 to TRBJ2-1; no clear D. The V end was cut by 1 base, the J end by 2 bases, with 6 bases between. Germline V CDR1 and CDR2: SGHNT, YENEEA. There are 14 residues in the CDR3. CDR3 sequence reads: CASSLGQAYNEQFF. CDR3 nucleotides: TGTGCCAGCAGCTTAGGGCAGGCCTACAATGAGCAGTTCTTC.

This chain links TRBV27 with TRBJ2-1; D is uncertain. Germline-derived CDR1 and CDR2 are MNHEY and SMNVEV (reference sequence). The CDR3 is made up of 13 amino acids. Trimming shortened V by 2 bases and J by 8 bases, and 10 bases separated the two germline ends. For the CDR3, the DNA is TGTGCCAGCAGTTTAAAAATATTCCATGAGCAGTTCTTC. Residues: CASSLKIFHEQFF.

The chain carries TRBV5-4 and TRBJ1-3; the D gene is possibly TRBD1 (6 bases). V was trimmed by 3 bases and J by 1 base, leaving 8 bases between them. In germline, CDR1 is SGHNT, CDR2 YYREEE (reference sequence). CDR3 length equals 14 residues. The CDR3 DNA follows: TGTGCCAGCAGCTCGAGGGGGTCTGGAAACACCATATATTTT. Translating gives CASSSRGSGNTIYF.